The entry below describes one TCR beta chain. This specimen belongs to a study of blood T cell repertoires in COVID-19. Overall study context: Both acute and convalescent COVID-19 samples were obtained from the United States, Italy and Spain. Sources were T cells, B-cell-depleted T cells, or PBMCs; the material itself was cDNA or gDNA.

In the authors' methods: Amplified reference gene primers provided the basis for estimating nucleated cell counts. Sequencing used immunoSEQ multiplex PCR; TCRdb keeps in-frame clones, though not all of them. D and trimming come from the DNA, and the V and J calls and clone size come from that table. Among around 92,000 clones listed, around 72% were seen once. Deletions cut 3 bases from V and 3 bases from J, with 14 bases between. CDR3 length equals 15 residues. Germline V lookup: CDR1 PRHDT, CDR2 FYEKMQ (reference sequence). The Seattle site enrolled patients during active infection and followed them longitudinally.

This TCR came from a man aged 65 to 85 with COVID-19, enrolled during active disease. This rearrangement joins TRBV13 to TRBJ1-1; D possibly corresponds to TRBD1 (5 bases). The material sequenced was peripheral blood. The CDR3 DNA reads TGTGCCAGCAGCTTTACGGGATGGGGGGACACTGAAGCTTTCTTT. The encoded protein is CASSFTGWGDTEAFF.